Below are 10 T cell receptor beta chains sequenced from a single sample in a study of blood T cell repertoires in COVID-19. Clones were sequenced by immunoSEQ multiplex PCR, and TCRdb holds only the in-frame ones, with some missing. Of 200,000 to 250,000 clones in the sample, around 90% were seen once. Sequencing used peripheral blood. All receptors derive from an elderly man with acute or convalescent COVID-19.

This clone has just one count. This CDR3 reads CASSLVGRENTEAFF. The CDR3, as DNA: TGTGCCAGCAGCTTGGTAGGCAGGGAGAACACTGAAGCTTTCTTT. The rearrangement links TRBV5-4 to TRBJ1-1, with D perhaps TRBD1 (5 bases). The V gene lost 0 bases and the J gene lost 1 base, with 10 bases spanning the gap. Germline lookup yields CDR1 SGHNT and CDR2 YYREEE (reference sequence). The CDR3 spans 15 residues.

The rearrangement links TRBV27 to TRBJ2-1, with D perhaps TRBD2 (5 bases). The germline V and J ends were trimmed by 2 bases and 4 bases, with 15 bases remaining between them. The CDR3 has 16 residues. Germline V gene sequence: CDR1 MNHEY, CDR2 SMNVEV (reference sequence). The CDR3 sequence: CASSLVGYGGYNEQFF. The CDR3, as DNA: TGTGCCAGCAGTTTAGTGGGGTACGGCGGGTACAATGAGCAGTTCTTC.

The V call is TRBV9, the J call TRBJ1-5; 7 nucleotides align to TRBD1. J lost 6 bases, V lost 0 bases, and 6 bases had no gene match. The CDR3 extends over 15 amino acids. Germline assignment: CDR1 SGDLS and CDR2 YYNGEE. The CDR3 bases are TGTGCCAGCAGCGTAGAGGGGGCAGTTAGTCAGCCCCAGCATTTT. This codes for CASSVEGAVSQPQHF.

This chain uses TRBV5-5 with TRBJ2-2; possibly TRBD1 for D (5 bases). The CDR3 is 14 amino acids. Germline V CDR1 and CDR2: SGHKS, YYEKEE (reference sequence). V was trimmed by 4 bases and J by 4 bases, leaving 11 bases between them. The CDR3 DNA reads as TGTGCCAGCAGCCTCAGGGCAACCACCGGGGAGCTGTTTTTT. Translated, it gives CASSLRATTGELFF. The whole variable domain, remainder taken from reference TRBV5-5 and TRBJ2-2, is DAGVTQSPTHLIKTRGQQVTLRCSPISGHKSVSWYQQVLGQGPQFIFQYYEKEERGRGNFPDRFSARQFPNYSSELNVNALLLGDSALYLCASSLRATTGELFFGEGSRLTVL.

This chain joins TRBV6-5 and TRBJ1-2; 10 bases are a match to TRBD1. From germline, CDR1 is MNHEY and CDR2 SVGAGI. This CDR3 region has 15 residues. V gave up 5 bases and J gave up 7 bases; unmatched junction bases: 10. The CDR3 is CASSPTRTGGTGYTF. In DNA form, the CDR3 reads TGTGCCAGCAGTCCAACCCGGACAGGGGGGACTGGCTACACCTTC.

The chain carries TRBV5-1 and TRBJ1-2; D is possibly TRBD1 (5 bases). Trimming removed 1 base from V and 6 bases from J, with 7 bases in between. The CDR3 extends over 12 amino acids. Per germline, CDR1 SGHRS and CDR2 YFSETQ. The CDR3 is CASSLRGDGYTF. CDR3 DNA sequence: TGCGCCAGCAGCTTGCGGGGGGATGGCTACACCTTC.

The chain couples TRBV19 to TRBJ2-4; 11 nucleotides line up with TRBD2. The CDR3 consists of 16 residues. V trimming: 5 bases; J trimming: 2 bases; junction bases outside the gene matches: 5. Germline V gene data show CDR1 as LNHDA and CDR2 as SQIVND (reference sequence). CDR3 protein: CASSLAGGRSKNIQYF. CDR3 coding DNA: TGTGCCAGTAGTTTAGCGGGAGGGCGTTCCAAAAACATTCAGTACTTC.

The chain recombines TRBV10-1 with TRBJ1-5; D not certain. The germline CDR1 and CDR2 sequences are WNHNN and SYGVQD (reference sequence). This CDR3 has 19 amino acids. The germline V and J ends were trimmed by 3 bases and 5 bases, with 26 bases remaining between them. CDR3 protein: CASSDVSLLAPQIDQPQHF. The CDR3 region has the DNA TGCGCCAGCAGTGATGTTTCGCTTTTGGCTCCCCAGATTGATCAGCCCCAGCATTTT.

V and J are TRBV6-5 and TRBJ2-1; 13 bases match TRBD2. This CDR3 region has 13 residues. V trimming: 6 bases; J trimming: 13 bases; junction bases outside the gene matches: 6. Germline loops: CDR1 MNHEY, CDR2 SVGAGI. The CDR3 here is CASSRGLAGVQFF. In nucleotides, the CDR3 is TGTGCCAGCAGCCGCGGACTAGCGGGAGTACAGTTCTTC.

This clone was seen just once. The chain recombines TRBV10-3 with TRBJ1-4, with a tentative D call TRBD1 (5 bases). Germline assignment: CDR1 ENHRY and CDR2 SYGVKD. V dropped 6 bases and J dropped 0 bases, with 8 bases sitting between them. The CDR3 is made up of 14 amino acids. In DNA form, the CDR3 reads TGTGCCATCAGGAAACAGGCAACTAATGAAAAACTGTTTTTT. Encoded protein: CAIRKQATNEKLFF.